Sequencing of this TCR beta chain was carried out in a study of shared clonotypes between healthy human individuals. CD45RA-negative memory and CD45RA+ naive subsets were split from the CD4+ cells. Study outcomes and limitations: Naive subsets tended to show greater estimated richness than memory subsets.

The count of this clone is one. Its antigen is not known. At the deep level, the assay was run. Generated by immunoSEQ multiplex PCR, the TCRdb table keeps only in-frame clones and is missing some. The sample has over a million clones, about three quarters seen once; the top ten hold roughly 1.4%. Trimming removed 5 bases from V and 5 bases from J; junction bases left unmatched: 3. The germline CDR1 and CDR2 sequences are MNHEY and SMNVEV (reference sequence). This CDR3 comprises 13 residues. Sequencing used memory CD4+ T cells sorted from blood. Described subset: CD45RA-negative fraction. The receptor was isolated from a young man in good health. This sequence joins TRBV27 and TRBJ1-1, with TRBD1 matching 9 bases. In nucleotides, the CDR3 is TGTGCCAGCAGTAGACAGGGGGTGACTGAAGCTTTCTTT. Its translation: CASSRQGVTEAFF.